A single sample gave rise to the 18 T cell receptor beta chains below, sequenced in a study of T cells in Graves' hyperthyroidism and ophthalmopathy. TCR beta CDR3 region amplification was performed from RNA transcripts. Carried out on the TCR CDR3, a first-round RT-PCR used the HTBI primer set. Each CDR3 protein is one row after TCRdb ran MiXCR on the multiplex PCR reads. In the table there are 540,000 or so distinct CDR3 sequences, 46% of which are singletons. The sample was peripheral blood or thyroid tissue (not recorded which). These receptors originate from an adult woman with Graves' disease, either hyperthyroidism or ophthalmopathy (not recorded which).

The chain joins TRBV6-5 to TRBJ2-7; unclear D gene. Germline CDR1 and CDR2: MNHEY and SVGAGI. The V end lost 6 bases, the J end lost 0 bases, and 6 bases lay between the germline ends. This CDR3 comprises 12 residues. The CDR3 nucleotides read TGTGCCAGCAGGCCTCACTCCTACGAGCAGTACTTC. Residues: CASRPHSYEQYF.

J is TRBJ1-6 and V is TRBV25-1, with a possible D match to TRBD1 (6 bases). Trimming took off 8 bases at V and 7 bases at J, with 12 bases between the two ends. The CDR3 extends over 13 amino acids. CDR1 and CDR2 (germline): MGHDK, SYGVNS. The CDR3 nucleotides are TGTGCCAGCCGGGACATTTCCAATTCACCCCTCCACTTT. This encodes CASRDISNSPLHF. The full variable domain, its missing parts supplied by reference TRBV25-1 and TRBJ1-6, is EADIYQTPRYLVIGTGKKITLECSQTMGHDKMYWYQQDPGMELHLIHYSYGVNSTEKGDLSSESTVSRIRTEHFPLTLESARPSHTSQYLCASRDISNSPLHFGNGTRLTVT.

This clonotype was detected many times. This chain uses TRBV7-9 with TRBJ1-5, with a tentative D call TRBD1 (5 bases). This CDR3 region has 16 residues. Between the trimmed V and J ends, which lost 6 bases and 1 base, there was a span of 16 bases. Germline-derived CDR1 and CDR2 are SEHNR and FQNEAQ (reference sequence). The CDR3 sequence: CASSASGGVSNQPQHF. The CDR3 nucleotides are TGTGCCAGCAGTGCCTCCGGGGGGGTAAGCAATCAGCCCCAGCATTTT.

The table lists this clonotype with a few counts. The junction does not match germline at one end; this may be a read error. The chain carries TRBV7-9 and TRBJ1-5; maybe TRBD1 (6 bases). CDR3 size: 14 residues. Germline V gives CDR1 SEHNR, CDR2 FQNEAQ (reference sequence). DNA for the CDR3: TGCGCCGTCCAGCAAACAGGGAGCAATCAGCCCCAGCATTTT. It yields the protein CAVQQTGSNQPQHF.

Turning to this clonotype: The missing conserved phenylalanine or tryptophan at the end of this CDR3 makes a read error likely. The rearrangement joins TRBV10-2 to TRBJ1-2; D remains unclear. Per the germline V gene, CDR1 is WSHSY and CDR2 is SAAADI. This CDR3 has 12 residues. Trimming stripped 0 bases from V and 5 bases from J, with 4 bases between. Written as DNA, the CDR3 is TGCGCCAGCAGTGAGTCCCTGTATGGCTACACCCTC. Translation: CASSESLYGYTL.

This rearrangement joins TRBV29-1 to TRBJ1-6, with D hard to call. The CDR3 is made up of 13 amino acids. Per germline, CDR1 SQVTM and CDR2 ANQGSEA. Trimming left V 0 bases short and J 9 bases short, with 9 bases between. In DNA form, the CDR3 reads TGCAGCGTTGAAGATTTTAAGGGTTCACCCCTCCACTTT. Residues: CSVEDFKGSPLHF.

The V call is TRBV5-5, the J call TRBJ2-7; 7 nucleotides match TRBD1. From germline, CDR1 is SGHKS and CDR2 YYEKEE (reference sequence). This CDR3 spans 14 amino acids. The V gene end was trimmed by 4 bases and the J gene end by 0 bases; junction bases not matched to a gene: 4. CDR3 loop: CASSLGTDSYEQYF. In DNA, the CDR3 is TGTGCCAGCAGCCTCGGGACAGACTCCTACGAGCAGTACTTC.

J is TRBJ2-7 and V is TRBV24-1; 11 bases are shared with TRBD1. The CDR3 consists of 14 residues. Germline CDR1 is KGHDR and CDR2 is SFDVKD. Unmatched junction bases numbered 1, after V lost 1 base and J lost 6 bases. The CDR3 reads CATSDFGTGGEQYF. DNA of the CDR3: TGTGCCACCAGTGATTTCGGGACAGGGGGCGAGCAGTACTTC.

Of note for this clonotype: A much larger clone lies one base from this, so it may be a read error. The rearrangement links TRBV6-2 or TRBV6-3 to TRBJ2-2; D is unresolved. The CDR3 runs to 11 residues. Trimming removed 6 bases from V and 9 bases from J, with 8 bases in between. Germline assignment: CDR1 MNHEY and CDR2 SVGEGT. CDR3 DNA sequence: TGTGCCAGCAGAAACGCCCGGGAGCTGTTTTTT. The encoded protein is CASRNARELFF.

CDR3 region: CASSAGNKDEQYF. CDR3 nucleotides: TGTGCCAGCAGCGCAGGGAACAAGGACGAGCAGTACTTC. This sequence joins TRBV9 and TRBJ2-7; possible D gene TRBD1, 5 bases. The ends were cut back, 3 bases at V and 5 bases at J, with 12 bases in the middle. Germline CDR1 is SGDLS and CDR2 is YYNGEE. The CDR3 loop spans 13 amino acids. Variable domain in full (rest from reference TRBV9 and TRBJ2-7): DSGVTQTPKHLITATGQRVTLRCSPRSGDLSVYWYQQSLDQGLQFLIQYYNGEERAKGNILERFSAQQFPDLHSELNLSSLELGDSALYFCASSAGNKDEQYFGPGTRLTVT.

This clonotype has just a few counts. The rearrangement links TRBV7-9 to TRBJ2-5; D ambiguous. V was pared by 1 base and J by 3 bases, with 6 bases between. Germline lookup yields CDR1 SEHNR and CDR2 FQNEAQ (reference sequence). The length of the CDR3 is 13 residues. The CDR3 here is CASSLVPKETQYF. The CDR3 DNA follows: TGTGCCAGCAGCTTAGTACCAAAAGAGACCCAGTACTTC.

The DNA of the CDR3 is TGCAGCTTGGGTCTGGGACCTGCCTACGAGCAGTACTTC. Translation gives CSLGLGPAYEQYF. The chain is built from TRBV29-1 and TRBJ2-7; D is perhaps TRBD1 or TRBD2 (5 bases each). The germline CDR1 and CDR2 sequences are SQVTM and ANQGSEA. The CDR3 is made up of 13 amino acids. Between the trimmed V and J ends, which lost 8 bases and 2 bases, there was a span of 16 bases.

This clonotype was observed a few times. This chain connects TRBV3-1 to TRBJ2-2; D is possibly TRBD1 (5 bases). The CDR3 extends over 15 amino acids. Trimming cost V 6 bases and J 7 bases, with 18 bases left between them. Germline CDR1 LGHDT, CDR2 YNNKEL (reference sequence). The CDR3 DNA follows: TGTGCCAGCAGAGCCGGACACGACGTAAGCGGGGAGCTGTTTTTT. It codes for CASRAGHDVSGELFF.

V gene TRBV29-1 combines with J gene TRBJ2-5; TRBD2 is a possible D gene (6 bases). The CDR3 consists of 13 residues. Germline loops: CDR1 SQVTM, CDR2 ANQGSEA. The CDR3 region is CSFVGGGAETQYF. The CDR3, as DNA: TGCAGTTTCGTTGGGGGAGGTGCCGAGACCCAGTACTTC.

The chain employs TRBV11-2 and TRBJ1-1; perhaps TRBD1 as D (6 bases). The CDR3 covers 15 residues. The germline V gene encodes CDR1 SGHAT and CDR2 FQNNGV. Trimming cost V 5 bases and J 11 bases, with 24 bases left between them. This CDR3 reads CASSPGVRRWAAAFF. In nucleotides, the CDR3 is TGTGCCAGCAGCCCAGGGGTGCGACGTTGGGCTGCGGCTTTCTTT.

The rearrangement links TRBV5-4 to TRBJ2-2; D uncertain. V lost 0 bases, J lost 5 bases, and 14 bases lay in between. The CDR3 totals 16 residues. Germline lookup yields CDR1 SGHNT and CDR2 YYREEE (reference sequence). CDR3 DNA sequence: TGTGCCAGCAGCTTGGTGGGCAAAAAGAGGACCGGGGAGCTGTTTTTT. Its protein is CASSLVGKKRTGELFF.

At least ten counts were recorded for this clonotype. This chain connects TRBV7-3 to TRBJ2-5; D remains ambiguous. CDR1 is SGHTA, CDR2 FQGTGA, per germline. Trimming left V 2 bases short and J 3 bases short, with 7 bases between. The CDR3 has 13 amino acids. The CDR3 protein is CASSLALEETQYF. The CDR3 DNA follows: TGTGCCAGCAGCTTAGCCCTTGAAGAGACCCAGTACTTC.

The V call is TRBV29-1, the J call TRBJ2-5, with 7 positions matching TRBD2. Germline V CDR1 and CDR2: SQVTM, ANQGSEA. V was pared by 6 bases and J by 5 bases, with 9 bases of the junction left unmatched. This CDR3 has 13 residues. The CDR3 sequence: CSVGGEGRETQYF. DNA of the CDR3: TGCAGCGTGGGGGGGGAAGGGAGGGAGACCCAGTACTTC.